This T cell receptor (beta chain) stems from a study of blood T cell repertoires in COVID-19. Using immunoSEQ multiplex PCR, the repertoire was profiled, and TCRdb retains in-frame clones only, with some absent. The table has some 390,000 clones, 85% to 90% seen once. The sequence came from a young man who had recovered from COVID-19. The sample comprised PBMCs or T cells enriched from blood (not recorded which).

The CDR3 nucleotides are TGCGCCAGCAGCCAAGGGGACAGAATGCCCTCTGGAAACACCATATATTTT. It codes for CASSQGDRMPSGNTIYF. The chain couples TRBV4-1 to TRBJ1-3, with 7 bases that match TRBD1. CDR3 size: 17 residues. With V trimmed by 1 base and J by 0 bases, 6 bases remained unmatched. Per germline, CDR1 MGHRA and CDR2 YSYEKL.